The 3 T cell receptor beta chains below all came from one sample that was sequenced in a study of OX40 agonist ivuxolimab in advanced cancers. The protocol was immunoSEQ multiplex PCR, while the TCRdb copy is restricted to in-frame clones and leaves out a portion. This sample has 130,000 or so clones; around 95% occur once, and the top ten carry more than 0.15%. Sequenced material: CD4+ or CD8+ T cells sorted from blood, taken in a trial of the OX40 agonist ivuxolimab. Receptor source: an adult with an advanced solid tumor such as melanoma, head and neck, liver or kidney cancer.

The V call is TRBV7-2, the J call TRBJ2-7, with TRBD2 matching over 12 bases. This CDR3 comprises 15 residues. Germline values: CDR1 SGHTA, CDR2 FQGNSA. V lost 8 bases and J lost 2; bases outside the gene matches: 7. In DNA form, the CDR3 reads TGTGCCAGCGGGCTAGCGGGGGGGCCCACCTACGAGCAGTACTTC. This translates into CASGLAGGPTYEQYF.

This clone was observed a few times. In DNA, the CDR3 is TGCGCCAGCAGCCCTGCGGACAGATACACTGAAGCTTTCTTT. Translating gives CASSPADRYTEAFF. This chain connects TRBV4-3 to TRBJ1-1, with D maybe TRBD1 (6 bases). This CDR3 is 14 amino acids long. Germline CDR1 LGHNA, CDR2 YSLEER. The V end was cut by 4 bases, the J end by 3 bases, with 12 bases between.

V and J are TRBV6-6 and TRBJ1-2, with D uncertain. CDR3 length equals 12 residues. V was clipped by 4 bases and J by 4 bases, with 7 bases between them. Germline assignment: CDR1 MNHNY and CDR2 SVGAGI (reference sequence). The CDR3 nucleotides read TGTGCCAGCAGTTCGGAGGGCTATGGCTACACCTTC. Encoded protein: CASSSEGYGYTF.